This T cell receptor beta chain was documented in a study of CD4 and CD8 cells across lung adenocarcinoma regions. This clonotype was picked up many times. Localized lung adenocarcinoma, a non-small cell lung cancer, affected the donors. Per the germline V gene, CDR1 is LGHNA and CDR2 is YNFKEQ. With 0 bases removed from V and 6 bases from J, the gap between germline ends came to 8 bases. The CDR3 is 14 amino acids. TCRdb itself ran the PCR reads through MiXCR, one entry per CDR3 protein. Among 6,000 to 8,000 distinct CDR3 sequences listed, around 60% were seen once. The receptor's source is a female donor with lung adenocarcinoma. The CD4 and CD8 labels of this study may be unreliable. The rearrangement links TRBV4-2 to TRBJ2-2, with a weak D call TRBD1 (5 bases). Source material: CD4+ T cells from the center of a lung tumor. Written as DNA, the CDR3 is TGTGCCAGCAGCCAAGAAGGACACTCCGGGGAGCTGTTTTTT. Translation gives CASSQEGHSGELFF.